This TCR beta chain was observed in a study of OX40 agonist ivuxolimab in advanced cancers. The sample holds a few counts of this clone. Its antigen remains unknown. Assay used: immunoSEQ multiplex PCR; TCRdb lists only in-frame clones, some missing. The sample has around 56,000 clones; around 75% are singletons. Study results and caveats: Among the lowest levels of clonal expansion were found in partial responders at 0.1-3.0 mg/kg. The antigens recognized by the expanded peripheral T cells, that is their antigen specificity, were not determined. Low levels of normalized T-cell clonal expansion also appeared in some nonresponders. Researchers report that CD8+ T cells had, on average, more expanded clones than CD4+.

The CDR3 covers 12 residues. Trimming took 7 bases from V and 6 from J, leaving 10 bases between them. Looked up from germline, CDR1 is SGHRS and CDR2 is YFSETQ. V gene TRBV5-1 combines with J gene TRBJ2-2; no definite D call. The specimen comprised CD4+ or CD8+ T cells sorted from blood, sampled in a trial of the OX40 agonist ivuxolimab. The TCR was taken from an adult with an advanced solid tumor such as melanoma, head and neck, liver or kidney cancer. The CDR3 DNA reads TGCGCCAGCCGGCGACCTTCCGGGGAGCTGTTTTTT. Translated, it gives CASRRPSGELFF. The full variable domain, with the rest looked up from reference TRBV5-1 and TRBJ2-2, is KAGVTQTPRYLIKTRGQQVTLSCSPISGHRSVSWYQQTPGQGLQFLFEYFSETQRNKGNFPGRFSGRQFSNSRSEMNVSTLELGDSALYLCASRRPSGELFFGEGSRLTVL.